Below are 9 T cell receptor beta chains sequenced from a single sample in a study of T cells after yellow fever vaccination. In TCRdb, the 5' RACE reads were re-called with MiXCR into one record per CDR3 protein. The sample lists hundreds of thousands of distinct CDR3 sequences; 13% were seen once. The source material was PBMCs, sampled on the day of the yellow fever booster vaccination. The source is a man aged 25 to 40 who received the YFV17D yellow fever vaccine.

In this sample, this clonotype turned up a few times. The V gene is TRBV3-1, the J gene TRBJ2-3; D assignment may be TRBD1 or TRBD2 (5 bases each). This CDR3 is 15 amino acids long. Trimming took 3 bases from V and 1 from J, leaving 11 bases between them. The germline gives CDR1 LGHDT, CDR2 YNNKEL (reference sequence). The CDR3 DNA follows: TGTGCCAGCAGCCATTCGGGGACGGGCACAGATACGCAGTATTTT. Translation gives CASSHSGTGTDTQYF.

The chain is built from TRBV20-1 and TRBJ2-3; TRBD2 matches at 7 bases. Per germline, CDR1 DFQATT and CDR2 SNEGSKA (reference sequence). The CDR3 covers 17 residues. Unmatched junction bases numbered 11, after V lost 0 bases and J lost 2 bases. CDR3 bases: TGCAGTGCTAGAGATTTACTTGGCGGGGGAATCACAGATACGCAGTATTTT. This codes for CSARDLLGGGITDTQYF.

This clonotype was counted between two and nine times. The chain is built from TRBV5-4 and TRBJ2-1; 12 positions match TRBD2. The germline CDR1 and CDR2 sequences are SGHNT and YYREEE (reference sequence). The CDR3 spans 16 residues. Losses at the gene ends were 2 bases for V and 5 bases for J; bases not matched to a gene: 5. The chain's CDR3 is CASSLLLAGGNNEQFF. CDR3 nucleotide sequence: TGTGCCAGCAGCTTATTACTAGCGGGAGGCAACAATGAGCAGTTCTTC.

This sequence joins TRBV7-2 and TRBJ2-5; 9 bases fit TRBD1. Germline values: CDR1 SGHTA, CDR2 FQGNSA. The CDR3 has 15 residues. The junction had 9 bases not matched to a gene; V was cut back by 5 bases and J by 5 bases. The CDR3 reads CASSLRDRARETQYF. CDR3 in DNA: TGTGCCAGCAGCCTAAGGGACAGGGCTCGCGAGACCCAGTACTTC.

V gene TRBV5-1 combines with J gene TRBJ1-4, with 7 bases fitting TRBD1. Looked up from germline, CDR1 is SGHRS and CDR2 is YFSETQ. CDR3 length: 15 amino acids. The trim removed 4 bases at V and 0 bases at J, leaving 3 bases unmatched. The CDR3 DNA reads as TGCGCCAGCAGCGCCGGGACAGCAACTAATGAAAAACTGTTTTTT. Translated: CASSAGTATNEKLFF. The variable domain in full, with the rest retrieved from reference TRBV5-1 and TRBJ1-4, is KAGVTQTPRYLIKTRGQQVTLSCSPISGHRSVSWYQQTPGQGLQFLFEYFSETQRNKGNFPGRFSGRQFSNSRSEMNVSTLELGDSALYLCASSAGTATNEKLFFGSGTQLSVL.

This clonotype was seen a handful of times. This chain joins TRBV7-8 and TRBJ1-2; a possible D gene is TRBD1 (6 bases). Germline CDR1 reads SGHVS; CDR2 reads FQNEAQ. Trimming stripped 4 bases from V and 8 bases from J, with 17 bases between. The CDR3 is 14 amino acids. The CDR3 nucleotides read TGTGCCAGCAGCTCCAGCGGGGGCCGCCGGGGCTACACCTTC. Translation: CASSSSGGRRGYTF.

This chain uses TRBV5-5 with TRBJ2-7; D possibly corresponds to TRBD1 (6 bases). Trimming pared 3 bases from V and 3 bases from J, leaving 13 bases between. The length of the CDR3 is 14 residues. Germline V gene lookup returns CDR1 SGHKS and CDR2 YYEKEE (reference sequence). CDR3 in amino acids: CASSSRDTFYEQYF. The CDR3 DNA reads TGTGCCAGCAGCTCCCGGGACACTTTCTACGAGCAGTACTTC.

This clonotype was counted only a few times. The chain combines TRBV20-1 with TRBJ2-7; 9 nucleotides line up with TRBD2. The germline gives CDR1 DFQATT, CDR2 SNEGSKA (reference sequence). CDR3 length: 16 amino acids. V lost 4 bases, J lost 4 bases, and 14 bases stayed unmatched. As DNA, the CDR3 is TGCAGTGCTACGACCACTCGCGGGAGGGCCTGGTACGAGCAGTACTTC. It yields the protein CSATTTRGRAWYEQYF.

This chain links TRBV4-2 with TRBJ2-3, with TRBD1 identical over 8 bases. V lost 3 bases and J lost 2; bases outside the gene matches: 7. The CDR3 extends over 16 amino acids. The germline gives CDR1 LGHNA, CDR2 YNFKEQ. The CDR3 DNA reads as TGTGCCAGCAGCCATACCGGGACAGGACCCACAGATACGCAGTATTTT. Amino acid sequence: CASSHTGTGPTDTQYF.